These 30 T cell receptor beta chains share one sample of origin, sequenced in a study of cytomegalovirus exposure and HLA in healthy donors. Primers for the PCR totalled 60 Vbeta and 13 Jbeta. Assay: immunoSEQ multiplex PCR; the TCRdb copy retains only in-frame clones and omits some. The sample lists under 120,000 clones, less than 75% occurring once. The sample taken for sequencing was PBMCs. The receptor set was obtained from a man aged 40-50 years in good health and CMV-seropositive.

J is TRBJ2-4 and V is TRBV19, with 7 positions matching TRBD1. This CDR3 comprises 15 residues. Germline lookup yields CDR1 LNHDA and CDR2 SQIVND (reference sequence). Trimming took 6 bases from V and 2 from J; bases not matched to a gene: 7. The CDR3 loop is CASRRQGPPKNIQYF. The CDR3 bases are TGTGCCAGTAGGAGACAGGGACCCCCCAAAAACATTCAGTACTTC.

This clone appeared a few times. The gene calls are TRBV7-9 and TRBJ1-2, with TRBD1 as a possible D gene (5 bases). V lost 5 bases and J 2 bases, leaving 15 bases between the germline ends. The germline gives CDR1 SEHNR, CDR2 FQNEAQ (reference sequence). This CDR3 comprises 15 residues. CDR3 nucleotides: TGTGCCAGCAGCCCAACGTCAGGGCCGAACTATGGCTACACCTTC. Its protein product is CASSPTSGPNYGYTF.

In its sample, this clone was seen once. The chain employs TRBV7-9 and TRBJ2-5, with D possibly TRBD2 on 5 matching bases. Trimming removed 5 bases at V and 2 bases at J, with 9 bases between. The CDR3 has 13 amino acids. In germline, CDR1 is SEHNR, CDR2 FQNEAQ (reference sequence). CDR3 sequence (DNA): TGTGCCAGCAGCCGGACTCGGCAAGAGACCCAGTACTTC. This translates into CASSRTRQETQYF.

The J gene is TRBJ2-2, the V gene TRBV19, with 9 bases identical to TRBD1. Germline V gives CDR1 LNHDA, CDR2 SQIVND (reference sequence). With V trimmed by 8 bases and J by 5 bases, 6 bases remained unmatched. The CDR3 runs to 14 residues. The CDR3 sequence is CASVGTGWTGELFF. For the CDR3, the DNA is TGTGCCAGTGTAGGGACAGGGTGGACCGGGGAGCTGTTTTTT.

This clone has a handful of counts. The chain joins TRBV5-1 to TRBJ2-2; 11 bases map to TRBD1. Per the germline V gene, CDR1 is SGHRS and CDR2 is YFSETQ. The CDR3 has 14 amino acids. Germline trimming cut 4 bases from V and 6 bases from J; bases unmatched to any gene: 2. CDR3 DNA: TGCGCCAGCAGCGGACAGGGGGCATCCGGGGAGCTGTTTTTT. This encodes CASSGQGASGELFF.

The CDR3 here is CASSESASGGETQYF. The CDR3 DNA reads TGTGCCAGCAGTGAGTCGGCTAGCGGGGGAGAGACCCAGTACTTC. V usage is TRBV6-1 and J usage is TRBJ2-5; 10 bases map to TRBD2. V gave up 3 bases and J gave up 4 bases; unmatched junction bases: 5. Per germline, CDR1 MNHNS and CDR2 SASEGT. The CDR3 extends over 15 amino acids.

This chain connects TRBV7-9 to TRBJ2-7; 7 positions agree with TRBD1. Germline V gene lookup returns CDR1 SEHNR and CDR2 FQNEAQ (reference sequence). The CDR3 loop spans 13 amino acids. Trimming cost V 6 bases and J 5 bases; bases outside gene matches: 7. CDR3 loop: CASSRETGDEQYF. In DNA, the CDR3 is TGTGCCAGCAGTCGCGAAACAGGGGACGAGCAGTACTTC.

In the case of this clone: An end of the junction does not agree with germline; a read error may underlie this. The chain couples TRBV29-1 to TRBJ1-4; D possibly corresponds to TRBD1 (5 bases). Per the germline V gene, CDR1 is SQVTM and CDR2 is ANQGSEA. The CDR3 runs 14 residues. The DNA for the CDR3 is TGCAGCCTCACTTCGACAGTCTTACAAGAAAAACTGTTGTTT. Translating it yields CSLTSTVLQEKLLF.

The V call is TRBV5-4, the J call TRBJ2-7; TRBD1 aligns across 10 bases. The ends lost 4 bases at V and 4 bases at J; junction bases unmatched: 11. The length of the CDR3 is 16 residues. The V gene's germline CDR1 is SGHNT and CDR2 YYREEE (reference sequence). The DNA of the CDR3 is TGTGCCAGCAGCCATGGCGGGACAGGGGTTCGATACGAGCAGTACGTC. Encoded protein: CASSHGGTGVRYEQYV.

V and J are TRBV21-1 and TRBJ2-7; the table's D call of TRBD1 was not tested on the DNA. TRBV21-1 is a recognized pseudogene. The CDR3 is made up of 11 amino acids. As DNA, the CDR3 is TGTGCCAGCAGCAAGGGCGACGAGCAGTACGTC. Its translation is CASSKGDEQYV.

The CDR3 loop is CAILRGGEQFF. For the CDR3, the DNA is TGTGCCATCTTGCGGGGAGGCGAGCAGTTCTTC. J is TRBJ2-1 and V is TRBV10-3; perhaps TRBD2 as D (6 bases). The length of the CDR3 is 11 residues. The V end lost 8 bases, the J end lost 10 bases, and 12 bases lay between the germline ends. Per germline, CDR1 ENHRY and CDR2 SYGVKD.

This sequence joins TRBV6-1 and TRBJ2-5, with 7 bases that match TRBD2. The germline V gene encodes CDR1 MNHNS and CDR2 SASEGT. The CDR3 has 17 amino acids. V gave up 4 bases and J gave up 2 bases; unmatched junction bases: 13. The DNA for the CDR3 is TGTGCCAGCAGTGGGAAGTTGGGCGGGAGTGGGCAAGAGACCCAGTACTTC. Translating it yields CASSGKLGGSGQETQYF.

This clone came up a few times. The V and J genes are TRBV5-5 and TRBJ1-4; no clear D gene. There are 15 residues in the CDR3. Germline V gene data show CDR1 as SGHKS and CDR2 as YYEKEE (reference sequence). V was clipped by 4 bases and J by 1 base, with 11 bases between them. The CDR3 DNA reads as TGTGCCAGCAGCAGAGGGTCGCAAACTAATGAAAAACTGTTTTTT. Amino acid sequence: CASSRGSQTNEKLFF.

CDR3 DNA: TGTGCCAGCAGTGAACAAGGGGCAGGTGGGTACGAGCAGTACGTC. Its translation is CASSEQGAGGYEQYV. The rearrangement uses TRBV2 and TRBJ2-7; a possible D gene is TRBD1 (5 bases). Germline V gives CDR1 SNHLY, CDR2 FYNNEI. CDR3 length: 15 residues. Trimming took off 2 bases at V and 4 bases at J, with 15 bases between the two ends.

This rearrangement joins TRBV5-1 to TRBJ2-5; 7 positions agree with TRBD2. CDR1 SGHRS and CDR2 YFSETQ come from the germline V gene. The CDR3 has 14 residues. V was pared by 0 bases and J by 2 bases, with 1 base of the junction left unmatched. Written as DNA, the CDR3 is TGCGCCAGCAGCTTGGAGGGACTACAAGAGACCCAGTACTTC. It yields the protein CASSLEGLQETQYF.

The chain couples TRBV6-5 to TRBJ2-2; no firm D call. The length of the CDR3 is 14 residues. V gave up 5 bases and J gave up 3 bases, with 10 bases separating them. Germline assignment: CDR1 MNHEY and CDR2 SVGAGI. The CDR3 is CASSDGPYTGELFF. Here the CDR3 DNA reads TGTGCCAGCAGTGATGGCCCCTACACCGGGGAGCTGTTTTTT.

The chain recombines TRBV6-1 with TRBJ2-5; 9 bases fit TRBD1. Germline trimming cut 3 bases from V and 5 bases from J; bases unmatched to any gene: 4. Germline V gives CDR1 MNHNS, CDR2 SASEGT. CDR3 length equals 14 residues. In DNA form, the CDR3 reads TGTGCCAGCAGTGAGGGACAGGGACTGGAGACCCAGTACTTC. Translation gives CASSEGQGLETQYF.

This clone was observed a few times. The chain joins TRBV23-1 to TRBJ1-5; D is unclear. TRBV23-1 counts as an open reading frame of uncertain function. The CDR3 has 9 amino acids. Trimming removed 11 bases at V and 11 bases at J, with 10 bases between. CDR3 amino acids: CASSRAQHF. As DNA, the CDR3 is TGCGCCTCCTCCCGGGCCCAGCATTTT.

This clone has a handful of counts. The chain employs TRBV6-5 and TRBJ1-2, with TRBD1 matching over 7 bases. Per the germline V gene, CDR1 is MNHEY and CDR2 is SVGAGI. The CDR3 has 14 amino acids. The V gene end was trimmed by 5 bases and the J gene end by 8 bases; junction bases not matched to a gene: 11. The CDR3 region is CASSLQGNYRGYTF. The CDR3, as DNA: TGTGCCAGCAGTCTACAGGGGAACTATCGAGGCTACACCTTC.

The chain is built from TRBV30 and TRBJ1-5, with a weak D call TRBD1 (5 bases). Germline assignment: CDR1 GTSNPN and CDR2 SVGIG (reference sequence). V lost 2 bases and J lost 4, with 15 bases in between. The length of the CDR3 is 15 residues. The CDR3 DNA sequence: TGTGCCTGGAGTCGGCCGGGGGAATGGAATCAGCCCCAGCATTTT. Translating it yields CAWSRPGEWNQPQHF.

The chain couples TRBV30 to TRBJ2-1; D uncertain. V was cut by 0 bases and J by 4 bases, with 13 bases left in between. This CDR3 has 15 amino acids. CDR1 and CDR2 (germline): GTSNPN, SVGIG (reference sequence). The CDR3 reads CAWSVWSPPYNEQFF. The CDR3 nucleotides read TGTGCCTGGAGTGTTTGGAGCCCCCCATACAATGAGCAGTTCTTC.

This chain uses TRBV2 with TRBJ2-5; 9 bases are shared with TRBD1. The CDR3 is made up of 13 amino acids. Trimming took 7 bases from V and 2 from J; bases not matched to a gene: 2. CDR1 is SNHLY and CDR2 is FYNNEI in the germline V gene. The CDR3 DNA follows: TGTGCCAGCAAAGGGACAGGGCAAGAGACCCAGTACTTC. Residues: CASKGTGQETQYF.

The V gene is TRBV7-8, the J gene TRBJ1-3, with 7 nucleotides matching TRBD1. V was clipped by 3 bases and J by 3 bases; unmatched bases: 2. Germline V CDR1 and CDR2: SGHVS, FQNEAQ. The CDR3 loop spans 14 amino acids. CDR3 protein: CASSLTGFGNTIYF. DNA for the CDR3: TGTGCCAGCAGCTTGACAGGGTTTGGAAACACCATATATTTT.

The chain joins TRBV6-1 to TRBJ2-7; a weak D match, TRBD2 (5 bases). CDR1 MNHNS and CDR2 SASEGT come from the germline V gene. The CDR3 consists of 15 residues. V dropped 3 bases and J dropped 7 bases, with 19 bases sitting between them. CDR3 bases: TGTGCCAGCAGTGAGAGGGTACCGCCTTTTGGGGAGCAGTACGTC. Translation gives CASSERVPPFGEQYV.

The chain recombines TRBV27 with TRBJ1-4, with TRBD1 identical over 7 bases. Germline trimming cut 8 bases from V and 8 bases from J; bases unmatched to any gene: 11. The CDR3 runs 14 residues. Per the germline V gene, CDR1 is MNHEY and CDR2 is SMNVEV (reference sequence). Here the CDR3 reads CASAPVGGWEKLFF. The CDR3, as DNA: TGTGCCAGCGCGCCGGTAGGGGGCTGGGAAAAACTGTTTTTT.

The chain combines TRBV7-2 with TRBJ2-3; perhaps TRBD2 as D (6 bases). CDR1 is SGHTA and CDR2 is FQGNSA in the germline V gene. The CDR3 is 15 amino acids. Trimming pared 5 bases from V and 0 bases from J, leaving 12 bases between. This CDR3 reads CASSRSAGSTDTQYF. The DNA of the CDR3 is TGTGCCAGCAGCCGATCGGCGGGAAGCACAGATACGCAGTATTTT.

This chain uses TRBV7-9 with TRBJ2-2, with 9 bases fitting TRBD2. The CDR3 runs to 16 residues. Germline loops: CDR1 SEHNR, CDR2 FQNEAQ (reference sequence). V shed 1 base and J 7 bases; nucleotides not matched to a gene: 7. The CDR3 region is CASSLEVAGAGGELFF. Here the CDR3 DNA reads TGTGCCAGCAGCTTAGAAGTAGCGGGAGCTGGCGGGGAGCTGTTTTTT. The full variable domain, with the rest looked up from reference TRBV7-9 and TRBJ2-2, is DTGVSQNPRHKITKRGQNVTFRCDPISEHNRLYWYRQTLGQGPEFLTYFQNEAQLEKSRLLSDRFSAERPKGSFSTLEIQRTEQGDSAMYLCASSLEVAGAGGELFFGEGSRLTVL.

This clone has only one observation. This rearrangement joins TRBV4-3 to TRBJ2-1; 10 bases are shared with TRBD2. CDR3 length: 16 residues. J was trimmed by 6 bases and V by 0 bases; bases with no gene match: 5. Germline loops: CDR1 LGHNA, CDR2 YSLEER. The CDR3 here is CASSQDPSGRANEQFF. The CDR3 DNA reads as TGCGCCAGCAGCCAAGATCCAAGCGGGAGGGCCAATGAGCAGTTCTTC.

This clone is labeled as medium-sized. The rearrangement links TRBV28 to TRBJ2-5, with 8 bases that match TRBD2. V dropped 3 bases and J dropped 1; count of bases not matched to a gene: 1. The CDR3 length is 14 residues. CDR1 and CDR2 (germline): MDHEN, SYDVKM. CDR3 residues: CASSFLAGQETQYF. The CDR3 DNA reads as TGTGCCAGCAGTTTCCTAGCGGGCCAAGAGACCCAGTACTTC. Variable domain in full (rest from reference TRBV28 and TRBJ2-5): DVKVTQSSRYLVKRTGEKVFLECVQDMDHENMFWYRQDPGLGLRLIYFSYDVKMKEKGDIPEGYSVSREKKERFSLILESASTNQTSMYLCASSFLAGQETQYFGPGTRLLVL.

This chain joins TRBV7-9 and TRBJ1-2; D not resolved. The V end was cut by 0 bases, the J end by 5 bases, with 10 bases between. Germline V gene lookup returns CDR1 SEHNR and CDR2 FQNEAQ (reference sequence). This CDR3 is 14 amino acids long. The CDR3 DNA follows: TGTGCCAGCAGCTTAGCGGACGGGATTTATGGCTACACCTTC. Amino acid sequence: CASSLADGIYGYTF.